Listed below are T cell receptor beta chains from one sample, sequenced in a study of blood T cells in healthy people across ages. TCRdb fed the 5' RACE reads into MiXCR, producing one record per CDR3 protein. Among 450,000 to 700,000 distinct CDR3 sequences listed, 27% were seen once. What was sequenced was blood. The receptors were gathered from a woman aged 65 to 85 in good health. CDR3s include the opening cysteine and the closing phenylalanine or tryptophan. D genes are given only for firm matches. A row's size may be missing; if present it is once, few, many or a size class.

j_gene | v_gene | abundance | d_gene | len | CDR3aa | CDR3nt
TRBJ1-1 | TRBV12-3/TRBV12-4 | NA | NA | 15 | CASSPTRQLNTEAFF | TGTGCCAGCAGTCCGACCCGACAGCTGAACACTGAAGCTTTCTTT
TRBJ2-3 | TRBV7-2 | NA | NA | 15 | CASSSNLWGTDTQYF | TGTGCCAGCAGCTCCAACCTATGGGGAACAGATACGCAGTATTTT
TRBJ2-5 | TRBV9 | once | TRBD2 | 14 | CASQGSGGSETQYF | TGTGCCAGCCAAGGGAGCGGGGGTAGTGAGACCCAGTACTTC
TRBJ1-6 | TRBV7-2 | NA | NA | 16 | CASSLSGDPYNSPLHF | TGTGCCAGCAGCTTATCGGGGGACCCGTATAATTCACCCCTCCACTTT
TRBJ1-5 | TRBV7-9 | NA | NA | 13 | CASSLDSRSPRHF | TGTGCCAGCAGCTTAGATAGTAGATCGCCCCGGCATTTT
TRBJ1-3 | TRBV20-1 | NA | TRBD1 | 18 | CSASQGGQGALSGNTIYF | TGCAGTGCTAGCCAGGGGGGACAGGGGGCCCTCTCTGGAAACACCATATATTTT
TRBJ2-4 | TRBV27 | many | TRBD1 | 13 | CASSLQGANIQYF | TGTGCCAGCAGTTTACAGGGGGCGAACATTCAGTACTTC
TRBJ1-1 | TRBV15 | NA | NA | 12 | CATSGMNTEAFF | TGTGCCACCAGCGGGATGAACACTGAAGCTTTCTTT
TRBJ1-2 | TRBV7-6 | NA | NA | 13 | CASSEQTNHGYTF | TGCGCCAGCAGCGAGCAAACCAATCATGGCTACACCTTC
TRBJ1-1 | TRBV12-3/TRBV12-4 | NA | NA | 14 | CASSLHSGDPEAFF | TGTGCCAGCAGTTTACACTCCGGGGACCCTGAAGCTTTCTTT
TRBJ2-3 | TRBV24-1 | NA | TRBD1 | 14 | CATSLGQGGDTQYF | TGTGCCACCAGTCTCGGACAGGGGGGAGATACGCAGTATTTT
TRBJ2-5 | TRBV7-2 | NA | NA | 12 | CASSLPGGPQYF | TGTGCCAGCAGCTTACCGGGCGGGCCCCAGTACTTC
TRBJ1-2 | TRBV4-3 | few | NA | 15 | CASSQDKFPNYGYTF | TGCGCCAGCAGCCAAGATAAGTTTCCAAACTATGGCTACACCTTC
TRBJ2-2 | TRBV6-2/TRBV6-3 | NA | NA | 14 | CASKLYQETGELFF | TGTGCCAGCAAACTGTACCAAGAGACCGGGGAGCTGTTTTTT
TRBJ1-2 | TRBV4-3 | once | NA | 17 | CASSQEVVQTVNYGYTF | TGCGCCAGCAGCCAAGAGGTCGTACAGACGGTTAACTATGGCTACACCTTC
TRBJ2-3 | TRBV12-3/TRBV12-4 | NA | NA | 13 | CASSQLRADTEYF | TGTGCCAGCAGTCAACTCAGGGCAGATACGGAGTATTTT
TRBJ1-1 | TRBV6-2/TRBV6-3 | NA | NA | 15 | CASATRAGFGTEAFF | TGTGCCAGCGCCACTCGTGCAGGTTTTGGCACTGAAGCTTTCTTT
TRBJ1-4 | TRBV5-1 | many | TRBD1 | 13 | CASSPGQGEKLFF | TGCGCCAGCAGCCCCGGACAGGGTGAAAAACTGTTTTTT
TRBJ2-5 | TRBV29-1 | NA | TRBD2 | 13 | CSVQTSGEETQYF | TGCAGCGTTCAGACTAGCGGGGAAGAGACCCAGTACTTC
TRBJ2-7 | TRBV27 | few | NA | 15 | CASSPNRLASYEQYF | TGTGCCAGCAGTCCCAACCGACTGGCATCCTACGAGCAGTACTTC
TRBJ2-7 | TRBV9 | few | TRBD2 | 16 | CASSKGLAGDSYEQYF | TGTGCCAGCAGCAAGGGACTAGCGGGGGACTCTTACGAGCAGTACTTC
TRBJ1-4 | TRBV9 | NA | NA | 14 | CVSSRRGGNEKLFF | TGTGTCAGCAGTCGGCGCGGGGGAAATGAAAAACTGTTTTTT
TRBJ2-2 | TRBV29-1 | few | NA | 14 | CSVVEDTNTGELFF | TGCAGCGTTGTTGAGGATACGAACACCGGGGAGCTGTTTTTT
TRBJ1-4 | TRBV30 | few | NA | 14 | CAWSEGTSEEKLFF | TGTGCCTGGAGTGAGGGGACCAGCGAGGAAAAACTGTTTTTT
TRBJ1-2 | TRBV3-1 | few | NA | 15 | CASSPEAGTNYGYTF | TGTGCCAGCAGTCCGGAGGCAGGGACTAACTATGGCTACACCTTC
TRBJ2-5 | TRBV7-3 | few | TRBD1 | 15 | CASSSPGQAKETQYF | TGTGCCAGCAGCTCGCCGGGACAGGCAAAAGAGACCCAGTACTTC
TRBJ1-4 | TRBV29-1 | few | NA | 11 | CSVETREKLFF | TGCAGCGTTGAGACCAGGGAAAAACTGTTTTTT